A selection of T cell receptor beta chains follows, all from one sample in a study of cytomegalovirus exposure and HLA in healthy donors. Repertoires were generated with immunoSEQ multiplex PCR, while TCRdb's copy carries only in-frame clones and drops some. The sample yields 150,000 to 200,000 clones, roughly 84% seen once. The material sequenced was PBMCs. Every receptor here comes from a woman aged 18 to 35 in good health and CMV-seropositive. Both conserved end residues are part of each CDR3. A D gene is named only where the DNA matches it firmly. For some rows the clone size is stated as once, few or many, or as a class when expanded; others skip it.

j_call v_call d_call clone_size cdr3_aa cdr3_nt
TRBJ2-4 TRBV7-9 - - CASSLAGNIQYF TGTGCCAGCAGCTTAGCCGGAAACATTCAGTACTTC
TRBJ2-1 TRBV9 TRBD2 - CASSFSGIPSNEQFF TGTGCCAGCAGCTTTAGCGGGATCCCTTCCAATGAGCAGTTCTTC
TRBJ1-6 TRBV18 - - CASSPRGTNNSPLHF TGTGCCAGCTCACCCCGGGGGACCAATAATTCACCCCTCCACTTT
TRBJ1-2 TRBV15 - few CATSREQGNGYTF TGTGCCACCAGCAGAGAACAGGGAAATGGCTACACCTTC
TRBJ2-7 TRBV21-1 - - CASRTGQGKLYGLYEQYF TGTGCCAGCAGAACGGGACAGGGGAAACTATACGGGTTATACGAGCAGTACTTC
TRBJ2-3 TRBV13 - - CASSLGLDTQYF TGTGCCAGCAGCTTAGGTCTAGATACGCAGTATTTT
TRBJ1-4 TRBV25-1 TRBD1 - CASSVAGTAPEKLFF TGTGCCAGCAGTGTCGCTGGGACAGCCCCTGAAAAACTGTTTTTT
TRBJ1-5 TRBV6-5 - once CASSLRKLNQPQHF TGTGCCAGCTCGCTGAGAAAGCTCAATCAGCCCCAGCATTTT
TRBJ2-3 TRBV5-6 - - CASSLGGHTDTQYF TGTGCCAGCAGCTTGGGGGGCCATACAGATACGCAGTATTTT
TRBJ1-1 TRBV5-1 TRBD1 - CASSSGQGFNTEAFF TGCGCCAGCAGCTCGGGACAGGGGTTTAACACTGAAGCTTTCTTT
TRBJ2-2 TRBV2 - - CASYSSRGLPTGELFF TGTGCCAGCTACTCTTCAAGGGGACTCCCCACCGGGGAGCTGTTTTTT
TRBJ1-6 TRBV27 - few CASSLGGYNSPLHF TGTGCCAGCAGTTTAGGCGGCTATAATTCACCCCTCCACTTT
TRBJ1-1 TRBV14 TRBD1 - CASSRRTGSGTEAFF TGTGCCAGCAGCCGACGGACAGGGAGTGGCACTGAAGCTTTCTTT
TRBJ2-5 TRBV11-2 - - CASSLVLAYQETQYF TGTGCCAGCAGCTTAGTACTAGCTTACCAAGAGACCCAGTACTTC
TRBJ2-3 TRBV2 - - CASSETRTSTDTQYF TGTGCCAGCAGTGAAACTAGAACTAGCACAGATACGCAGTATTTT
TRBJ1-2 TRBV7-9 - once CASSLGGMPYTF TGTGCCAGCAGCTTAGGGGGCATGCCCTACACCTTC
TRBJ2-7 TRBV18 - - CASSQTRDLNYEQYF TGTGCCAGCTCACAGACGCGGGACTTAAACTACGAGCAGTACTTC
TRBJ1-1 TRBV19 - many CASSAHRENTEAFF TGTGCCAGTAGCGCCCATCGGGAGAACACTGAAGCTTTCTTT
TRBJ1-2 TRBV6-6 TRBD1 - CASSDTGTGVYGYTF TGTGCCAGCAGTGATACCGGGACAGGGGTCTATGGCTACACCTTC
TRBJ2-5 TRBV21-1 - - CASSKDRGETQYF TGTGCCAGCAGCAAAGACAGGGGAGAGACCCAGTACTTC
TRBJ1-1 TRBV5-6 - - CASSLRRLNTEAFF TGTGCCAGCAGCTTGCGGCGGCTGAACACTGAAGCTTTCTTT
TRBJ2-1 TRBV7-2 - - CASSAGGDLEQFF TGTGCCAGCAGCGCTGGGGGCGATCTCGAGCAGTTCTTC
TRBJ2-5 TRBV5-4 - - CASSLDRETQYF TGTGCCAGCAGCTTGGATCGAGAGACCCAGTACTTC
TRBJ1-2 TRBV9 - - CASTETELYNYGYTF TGTGCCAGCACAGAGACAGAACTATATAACTATGGCTACACCTTC
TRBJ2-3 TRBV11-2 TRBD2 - CASSRLAASTDTQYF TGTGCCAGCAGCCGACTAGCGGCGAGCACAGATACGCAGTATTTT
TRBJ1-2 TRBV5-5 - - CASSSHLGGYTF TGTGCCAGCAGCAGCCACCTCGGGGGCTACACCTTC
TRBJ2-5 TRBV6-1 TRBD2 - CASSDRGGKETQYF TGTGCCAGCAGTGACCGCGGGGGGAAAGAGACCCAGTACTTC
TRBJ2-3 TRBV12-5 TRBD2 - CASGFGGGSTDTQYF TGTGCTAGTGGTTTCGGGGGGGGCAGCACAGATACGCAGTATTTT
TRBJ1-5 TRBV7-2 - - CASSLDREVPQHF TGTGCCAGCAGCTTGGACAGAGAAGTGCCCCAGCATTTT
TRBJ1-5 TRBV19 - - CASSLQANQPQHF TGTGCCAGTAGTCTCCAGGCCAATCAGCCCCAGCATTTT
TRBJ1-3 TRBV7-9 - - CASSPADSGNTIYF TGTGCCAGCAGCCCCGCGGACAGCGGAAACACCATATATTTT